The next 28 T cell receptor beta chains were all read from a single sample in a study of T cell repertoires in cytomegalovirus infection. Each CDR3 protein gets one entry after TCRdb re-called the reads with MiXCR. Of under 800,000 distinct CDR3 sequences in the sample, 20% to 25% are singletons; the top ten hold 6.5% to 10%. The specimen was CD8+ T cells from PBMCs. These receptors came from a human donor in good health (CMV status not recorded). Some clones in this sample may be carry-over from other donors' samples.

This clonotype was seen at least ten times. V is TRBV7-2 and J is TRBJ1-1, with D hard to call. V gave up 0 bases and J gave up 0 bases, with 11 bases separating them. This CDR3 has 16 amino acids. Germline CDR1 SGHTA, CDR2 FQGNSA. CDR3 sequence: CASSLARLPMNTEAFF. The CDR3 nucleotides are TGTGCCAGCAGCTTAGCGCGACTGCCAATGAACACTGAAGCTTTCTTT.

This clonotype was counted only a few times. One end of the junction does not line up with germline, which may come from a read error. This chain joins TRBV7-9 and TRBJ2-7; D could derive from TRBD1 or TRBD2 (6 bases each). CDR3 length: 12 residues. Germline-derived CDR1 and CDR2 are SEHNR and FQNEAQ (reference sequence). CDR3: CASSLEGGEQYF. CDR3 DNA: TGTGCCAGCAGTTTAGAAGGGGGGGAGCAGTACTTC.

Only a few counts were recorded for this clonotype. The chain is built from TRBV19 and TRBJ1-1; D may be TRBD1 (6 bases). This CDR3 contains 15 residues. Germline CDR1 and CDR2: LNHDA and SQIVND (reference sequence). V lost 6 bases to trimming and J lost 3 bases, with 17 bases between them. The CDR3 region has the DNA TGTGCCAGTAGCCGACCACAGGGTCATGACACTGAAGCTTTCTTT. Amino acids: CASSRPQGHDTEAFF. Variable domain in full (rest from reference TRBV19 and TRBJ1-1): DGGITQSPKYLFRKEGQNVTLSCEQNLNHDAMYWYRQDPGQGLRLIYYSQIVNDFQKGDIAEGYSVSREKKESFPLTVTSAQKNPTAFYLCASSRPQGHDTEAFFGQGTRLTVV.

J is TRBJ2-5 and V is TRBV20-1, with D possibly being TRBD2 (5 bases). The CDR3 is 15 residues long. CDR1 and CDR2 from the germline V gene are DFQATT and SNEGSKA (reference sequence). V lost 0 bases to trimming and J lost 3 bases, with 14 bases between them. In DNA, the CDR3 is TGCAGTGCTAGAGATCCGTGGACTTCCAAAGAGACCCAGTACTTC. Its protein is CSARDPWTSKETQYF.

CDR3 sequence (DNA): TGTGCCAGCAGCTGGACGGGACAGGGGTCGGACGAGCAGTACTTC. Protein sequence: CASSWTGQGSDEQYF. The V gene is TRBV7-9, the J gene TRBJ2-7, with 10 bases identical to TRBD1. The length of the CDR3 is 15 residues. Trimming cost V 4 bases and J 5 bases; bases outside gene matches: 8. CDR1 is SEHNR, CDR2 FQNEAQ, per germline (reference sequence).

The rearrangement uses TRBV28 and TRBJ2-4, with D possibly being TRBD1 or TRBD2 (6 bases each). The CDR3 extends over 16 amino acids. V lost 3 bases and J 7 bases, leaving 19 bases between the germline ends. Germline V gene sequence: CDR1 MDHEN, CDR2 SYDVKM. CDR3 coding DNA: TGTGCCAGCAGTTTGTTCTTGGGGGGCCCCAGGAACATTCAGTACTTC. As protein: CASSLFLGGPRNIQYF.

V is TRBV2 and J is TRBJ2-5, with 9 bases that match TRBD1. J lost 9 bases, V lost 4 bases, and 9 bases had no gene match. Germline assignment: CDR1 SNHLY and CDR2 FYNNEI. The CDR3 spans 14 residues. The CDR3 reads CASSAPGQGPAQYF. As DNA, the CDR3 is TGTGCCAGCAGTGCTCCGGGACAGGGCCCGGCCCAGTACTTC. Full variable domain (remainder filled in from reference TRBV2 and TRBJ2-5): EPEVTQTPSHQVTQMGQEVILRCVPISNHLYFYWYRQILGQKVEFLVSFYNNEISEKSEIFDDQFSVERPDGSNFTLKIRSTKLEDSAMYFCASSAPGQGPAQYFGPGTRLLVL.

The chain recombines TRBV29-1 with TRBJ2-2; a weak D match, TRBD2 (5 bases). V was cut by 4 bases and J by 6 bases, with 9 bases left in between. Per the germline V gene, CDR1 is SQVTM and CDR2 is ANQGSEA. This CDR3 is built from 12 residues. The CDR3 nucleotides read TGCAGCGTTGTTGTGGAGGCCGGGGAGCTGTTTTTT. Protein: CSVVVEAGELFF.

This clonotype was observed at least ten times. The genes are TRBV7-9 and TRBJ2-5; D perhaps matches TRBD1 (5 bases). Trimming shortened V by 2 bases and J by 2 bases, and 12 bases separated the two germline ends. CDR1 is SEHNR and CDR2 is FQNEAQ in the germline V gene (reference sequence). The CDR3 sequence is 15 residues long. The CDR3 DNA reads TGTGCCAGCAGCTTAACCCAGGGATGGCAAGAGACCCAGTACTTC. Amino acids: CASSLTQGWQETQYF.

The CDR3 region has the DNA TGCAGCGTTGAAGTAGGAAGCTACTATGGCTACACCTTC. Translated, it gives CSVEVGSYYGYTF. The chain has TRBV29-1 and TRBJ1-2, with D uncertain. The CDR3 is 13 residues long. With 1 base removed from V and 3 bases from J, the gap between germline ends came to 9 bases. CDR1 and CDR2 from the germline V gene are SQVTM and ANQGSEA.

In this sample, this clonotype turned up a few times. The CDR3 is CASSRTQNTEAFF. For the CDR3, the DNA is TGTGCCAGCAGTCGGACCCAGAACACTGAAGCTTTCTTT. The V call is TRBV6-2 or TRBV6-3, the J call TRBJ1-1; D is unresolved. The V gene lost 5 bases and the J gene lost 1 base, with 8 bases spanning the gap. This CDR3 spans 13 amino acids. CDR1 and CDR2 from the germline V gene are MNHEY and SVGEGT.

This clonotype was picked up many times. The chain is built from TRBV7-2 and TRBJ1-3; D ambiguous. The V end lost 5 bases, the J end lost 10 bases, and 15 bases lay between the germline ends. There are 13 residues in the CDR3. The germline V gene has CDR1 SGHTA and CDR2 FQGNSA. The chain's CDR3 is CASSLQGPGTIYF. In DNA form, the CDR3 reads TGTGCCAGCAGCCTTCAAGGTCCGGGGACCATATATTTT. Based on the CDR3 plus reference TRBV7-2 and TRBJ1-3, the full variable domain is GAGVSQSPSNKVTEKGKDVELRCDPISGHTALYWYRQSLGQGLEFLIYFQGNSAPDKSGLPSDRFSAERTGGSVSTLTIQRTQQEDSAVYLCASSLQGPGTIYFGEGSWLTVV.

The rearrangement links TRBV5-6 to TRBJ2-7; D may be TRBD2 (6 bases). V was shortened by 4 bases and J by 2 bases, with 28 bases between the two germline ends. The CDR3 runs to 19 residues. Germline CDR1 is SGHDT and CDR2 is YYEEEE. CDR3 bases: TGTGCCAGCAGCAGGGAGATGGGGGGTTTTTTGCATGGGCCCTACGAGCAGTACTTC. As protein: CASSREMGGFLHGPYEQYF. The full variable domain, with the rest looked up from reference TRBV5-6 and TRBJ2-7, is DAGVTQSPTHLIKTRGQQVTLRCSPKSGHDTVSWYQQALGQGPQFIFQYYEEEERQRGNFPDRFSGHQFPNYSSELNVNALLLGDSALYLCASSREMGGFLHGPYEQYFGPGTRLTVT.

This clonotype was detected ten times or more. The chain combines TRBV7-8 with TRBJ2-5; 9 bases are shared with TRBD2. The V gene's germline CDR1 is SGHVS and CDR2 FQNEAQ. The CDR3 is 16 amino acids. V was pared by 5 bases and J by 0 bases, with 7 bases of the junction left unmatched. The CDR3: CASSRASGAYQETQYF. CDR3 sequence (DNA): TGTGCCAGCAGCAGAGCTAGCGGGGCGTACCAAGAGACCCAGTACTTC. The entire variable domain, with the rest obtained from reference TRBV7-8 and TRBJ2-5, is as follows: GAGVSQSPRYKVAKRGQDVALRCDPISGHVSLFWYQQALGQGPEFLTYFQNEAQLDKSGLPSDRFFAERPEGSVSTLKIQRTQQEDSAVYLCASSRASGAYQETQYFGPGTRLLVL.

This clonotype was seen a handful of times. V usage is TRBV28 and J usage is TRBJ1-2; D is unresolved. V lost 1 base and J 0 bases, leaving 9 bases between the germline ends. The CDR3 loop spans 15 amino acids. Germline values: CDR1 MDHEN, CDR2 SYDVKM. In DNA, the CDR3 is TGTGCCAGCAGTTTATACGGGAGAGCTAACTATGGCTACACCTTC. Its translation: CASSLYGRANYGYTF.

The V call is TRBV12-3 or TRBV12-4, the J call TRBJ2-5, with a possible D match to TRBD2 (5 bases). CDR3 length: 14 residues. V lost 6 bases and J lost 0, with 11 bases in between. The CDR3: CASSRTPYQETQYF. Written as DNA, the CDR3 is TGTGCCAGCAGCCGGACTCCGTACCAAGAGACCCAGTACTTC.

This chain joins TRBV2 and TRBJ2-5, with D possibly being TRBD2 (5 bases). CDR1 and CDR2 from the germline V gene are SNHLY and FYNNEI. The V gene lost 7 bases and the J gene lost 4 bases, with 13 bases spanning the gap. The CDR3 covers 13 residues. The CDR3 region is CASIPGIRETQYF. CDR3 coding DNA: TGTGCCAGCATACCCGGGATTAGAGAGACCCAGTACTTC.

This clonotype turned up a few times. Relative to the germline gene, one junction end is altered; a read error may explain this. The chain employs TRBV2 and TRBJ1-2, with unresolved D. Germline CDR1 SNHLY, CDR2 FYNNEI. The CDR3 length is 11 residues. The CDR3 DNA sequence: TGTACCAGCAGGTCCTTTAGTGGCTACACCTTC. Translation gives CTSRSFSGYTF.

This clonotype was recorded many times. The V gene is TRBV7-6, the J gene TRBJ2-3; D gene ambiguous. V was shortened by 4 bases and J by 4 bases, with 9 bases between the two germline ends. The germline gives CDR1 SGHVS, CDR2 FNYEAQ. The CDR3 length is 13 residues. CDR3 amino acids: CASSSIRADTQYF. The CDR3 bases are TGTGCCAGCAGCTCTATCCGGGCAGATACGCAGTATTTT.

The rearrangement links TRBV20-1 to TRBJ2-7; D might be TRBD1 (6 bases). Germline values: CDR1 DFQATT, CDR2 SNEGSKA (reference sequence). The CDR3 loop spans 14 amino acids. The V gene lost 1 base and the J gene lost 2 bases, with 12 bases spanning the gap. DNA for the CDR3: TGCAGTGCTAGAGTGTCGACAGGTACCTACGAGCAGTACTTC. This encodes CSARVSTGTYEQYF.

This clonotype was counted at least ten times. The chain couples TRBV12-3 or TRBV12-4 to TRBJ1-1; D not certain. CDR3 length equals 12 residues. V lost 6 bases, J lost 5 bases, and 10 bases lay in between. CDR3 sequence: CASSLGLTEAFF. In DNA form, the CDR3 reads TGTGCCAGCAGCTTGGGATTGACTGAAGCTTTCTTT.

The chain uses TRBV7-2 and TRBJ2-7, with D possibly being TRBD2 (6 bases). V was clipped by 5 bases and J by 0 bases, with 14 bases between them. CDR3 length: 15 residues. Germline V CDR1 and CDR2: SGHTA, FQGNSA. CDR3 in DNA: TGTGCCAGCAGCCCGGTCCTCGGGAGCTCCTACGAGCAGTACTTC. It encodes CASSPVLGSSYEQYF.

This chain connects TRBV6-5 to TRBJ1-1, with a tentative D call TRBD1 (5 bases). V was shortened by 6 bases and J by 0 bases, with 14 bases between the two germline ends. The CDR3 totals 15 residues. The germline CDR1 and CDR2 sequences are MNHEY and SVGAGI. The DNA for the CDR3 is TGTGCCAGCAGCCCGGGGCCCGCTATGAACACTGAAGCTTTCTTT. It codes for CASSPGPAMNTEAFF.

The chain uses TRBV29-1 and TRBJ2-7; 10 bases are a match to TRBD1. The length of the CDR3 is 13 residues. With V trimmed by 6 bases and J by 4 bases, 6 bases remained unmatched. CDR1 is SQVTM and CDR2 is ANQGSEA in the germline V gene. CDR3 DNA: TGCAGCGTGGGGACAGGGGAAAGGTACGAGCAGTACTTC. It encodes CSVGTGERYEQYF.

The CDR3 region has the DNA TGTGCCAGCAGTCTCACACCAAGAACTGAAGCTTTCTTT. Encoded protein: CASSLTPRTEAFF. The chain has TRBV28 and TRBJ1-1, with unresolved D. Trimming pared 5 bases from V and 5 bases from J, leaving 12 bases between. This CDR3 contains 13 residues. CDR1 is MDHEN and CDR2 is SYDVKM in the germline V gene.

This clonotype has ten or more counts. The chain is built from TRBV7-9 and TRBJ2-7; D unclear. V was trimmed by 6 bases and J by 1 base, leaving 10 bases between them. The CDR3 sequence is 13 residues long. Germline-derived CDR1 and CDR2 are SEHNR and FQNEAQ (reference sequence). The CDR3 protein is CASSYDTSYEQYF. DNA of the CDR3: TGTGCCAGCAGTTATGACACTTCCTACGAGCAGTACTTC.

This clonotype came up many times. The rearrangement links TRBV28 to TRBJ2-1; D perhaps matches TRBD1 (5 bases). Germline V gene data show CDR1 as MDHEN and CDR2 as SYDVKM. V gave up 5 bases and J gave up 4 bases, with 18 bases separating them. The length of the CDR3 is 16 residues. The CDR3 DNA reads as TGTGCCAGCAGTCGCGACAGTTCTTCTAAATACAATGAGCAGTTCTTC. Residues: CASSRDSSSKYNEQFF.

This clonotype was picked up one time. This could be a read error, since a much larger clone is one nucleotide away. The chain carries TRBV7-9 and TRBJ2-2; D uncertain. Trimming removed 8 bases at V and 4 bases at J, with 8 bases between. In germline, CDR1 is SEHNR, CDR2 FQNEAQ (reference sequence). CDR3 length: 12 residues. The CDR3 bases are TGTGCCAGCCGGAGCCTCACCGGGGAGCTGTTTTTT. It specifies CASRSLTGELFF.